The source of this TCR beta chain is a study of shared T cell receptors in the human thymus (TCRdb year 2021). At the level of the whole study: The study examined how the human thymus generates shared, self-reactive T-cell receptor alpha chains.

The CDR3, from cysteine to phenylalanine, totals 17 residues. Only the CDR3 region is kept as DNA, spanning 51 bases read in frame from base 1. For this chain, trimming is 0 bases at the V end and 7 bases at the J end, and the number of junction bases without a gene match is 10. Reading the germline V gene gives CDR1 SGHRS and CDR2 YFSETQ. Receptor amplification or capture employed the immunoSEQ multiplex PCR assay. The immuneACCESS repertoire file appears here via TCRdb, limited to in-frame rearrangements. These files lack a portion of the clones; in checked studies, under half of the deficit traces to unresolved V genes, and the cause of the others is not known. The sample contains 720,000 or so clones, 80% to 90% of them found a single time. In total, the top ten clones hold around 0.01% of the sample. Comment on this clone: What antigen it recognizes has not been identified. No much larger clone is present one base from it, and per-base qualities are unavailable.

The same sample was also studied in work on human thymus T cells. According to the second study: Immunologically healthy infants undergoing open corrective cardiac surgery for congenital heart defects in Finland were used as donors. Thymus tissue was collected as surgical resects that were removed during corrective cardiac surgery. Usage of V and J gene segments appeared to be biased in both the thymic and the peripheral blood repertoires. The related research reported highly overlapping thymic TCR repertoires among unrelated individuals. The study described the TCR alpha and beta repertoires in about 8 infant thymus samples and a handful of matching peripheral blood samples. Donor ages ranged from about 7 to 244 days, and the cohort comprised over five male and two female infants. Thymocytes were released mechanically from tissue and stored at -70 °C as pellets of 10-30 million cells. A QIAsymphony instrument was used to extract genomic DNA from the frozen cell pellets. The immunoSEQ multiplex PCR assay was used to amplify the TCRB and TCRAD loci from a standardized quantity of quality-controlled genomic DNA. The V(D)J region was spanned by amplicons of a length sufficient to cover the CDR3 and to identify V and J genes. Through the commercial immunoSEQ service, the amplicons were sequenced on an Illumina platform. Primer bias and sequencing errors were corrected as previously described, and TCRAD and TCRB definitions were based on the IMGT database. Repertoires were analysed with immunoSEQ Analyzer 3.0 and VDJTools, covering basic statistics, V/J segment usage, diversity estimates, rarefaction and pairwise overlap. Chao1, ChaoE, Efron-Thisted, Shannon and inverse Simpson indices were used to estimate diversity, which was also estimated on datasets down-sampled to the smallest sample. For repertoire overlap, CDR3 nucleotide sequence, V gene and J gene had to match strictly, and clustering was done by Jaccard-based multidimensional scaling. Thymus samples yielded on average approximately 840,000 unique TCRB clonotypes, compared with around 84,000 from blood samples.

The rearrangement combines TRBV5-1 with TRBJ2-1; TRBD2 lines up with 10 middle nucleotides. This receptor was identified in a girl under three years old with a congenital heart defect. Donor details come from another sample of the same person, matched by shared clones. The sample comprised thymocytes. The CDR3 in this case is CASSLAGASGGWNEQFF. The DNA reads TGCGCCAGCAGCTTGGCGGGGGCTAGCGGGGGATGGAATGAGCAGTTCTTC.